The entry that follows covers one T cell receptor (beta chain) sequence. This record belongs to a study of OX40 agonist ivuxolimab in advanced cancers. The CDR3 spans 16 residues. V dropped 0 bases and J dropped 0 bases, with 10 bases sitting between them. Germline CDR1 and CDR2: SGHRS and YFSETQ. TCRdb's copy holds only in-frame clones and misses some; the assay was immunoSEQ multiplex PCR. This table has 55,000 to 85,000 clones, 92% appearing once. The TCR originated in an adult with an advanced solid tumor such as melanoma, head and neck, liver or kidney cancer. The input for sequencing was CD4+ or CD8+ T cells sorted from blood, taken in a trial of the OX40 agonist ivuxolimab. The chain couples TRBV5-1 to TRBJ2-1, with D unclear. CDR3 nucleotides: TGCGCCAGCAGCTTGGCCTCCCAGAGCTCCTACAATGAGCAGTTCTTC. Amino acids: CASSLASQSSYNEQFF. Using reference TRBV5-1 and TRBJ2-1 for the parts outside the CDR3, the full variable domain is KAGVTQTPRYLIKTRGQQVTLSCSPISGHRSVSWYQQTPGQGLQFLFEYFSETQRNKGNFPGRFSGRQFSNSRSEMNVSTLELGDSALYLCASSLASQSSYNEQFFGPGTRLTVL.